The 8 T cell receptor beta chains given below trace back to one sample, sequenced in a study of blood T cell repertoires in COVID-19. Generated by immunoSEQ multiplex PCR, the TCRdb table keeps only in-frame clones and is missing some. Of roughly 240,000 clones detected, approximately 82% appear once; the ten largest clones hold 1.5% to 2%. The sequenced sample consisted of peripheral blood. These receptors originate from a woman of 80 years or more with acute or convalescent COVID-19.

V gene TRBV11-3 combines with J gene TRBJ1-4; D may be TRBD1 (6 bases). V was trimmed by 6 bases and J by 5 bases, leaving 22 bases between them. There are 17 residues in the CDR3. Looked up from germline, CDR1 is SGHNT and CDR2 is YENEEA. As DNA, the CDR3 is TGTGCCAGCAGATCGGAGGCGGGGGGCGTGGGAAATGAAAAACTGTTTTTT. Translation gives CASRSEAGGVGNEKLFF.

V gene TRBV5-6 combines with J gene TRBJ2-7; maybe TRBD2 (6 bases). The CDR3 length is 15 residues. Trimming shortened V by 3 bases and J by 4 bases, and 17 bases separated the two germline ends. Germline lookup yields CDR1 SGHDT and CDR2 YYEEEE. The CDR3 loop reads CASSWFSGTSYEQYF. The CDR3 region has the DNA TGTGCCAGCAGCTGGTTCTCCGGGACTTCGTACGAGCAGTACTTC. The full variable domain, its missing parts supplied by reference TRBV5-6 and TRBJ2-7, is DAGVTQSPTHLIKTRGQQVTLRCSPKSGHDTVSWYQQALGQGPQFIFQYYEEEERQRGNFPDRFSGHQFPNYSSELNVNALLLGDSALYLCASSWFSGTSYEQYFGPGTRLTVT.

In its sample, this clone was seen once. This sequence joins TRBV20-1 and TRBJ2-5; the D gene is possibly TRBD1 (6 bases). CDR1 and CDR2 (germline): DFQATT, SNEGSKA (reference sequence). V lost 3 bases, J lost 1 base, and 12 bases lay in between. This CDR3 is built from 14 residues. The CDR3 DNA is TGCAGTGCTAGTAGAGACAGGTTCCAAGAGACCCAGTACTTC. Encoded protein: CSASRDRFQETQYF.

This chain uses TRBV27 with TRBJ1-2, with D perhaps TRBD1 (5 bases). Germline V gene sequence: CDR1 MNHEY, CDR2 SMNVEV (reference sequence). The CDR3 runs 14 residues. Trimming removed 3 bases at V and 8 bases at J, with 16 bases between. The CDR3 nucleotides read TGTGCCAGCAGTTTCCGGGACTCCCCTGGAGGCTACACCTTC. This encodes CASSFRDSPGGYTF.

The chain links TRBV5-1 to TRBJ1-1, with D unresolved. Germline CDR1 SGHRS, CDR2 YFSETQ. V was clipped by 8 bases and J by 4 bases, with 12 bases between them. This CDR3 is 12 amino acids long. In DNA form, the CDR3 reads TGCGCCAGTACACGGGATTCCACTGAAGCTTTCTTT. It translates to CASTRDSTEAFF.

The gene calls are TRBV11-2 and TRBJ1-1; no reliable D call. The germline V and J ends were trimmed by 1 base and 4 bases, with 10 bases remaining between them. CDR1 is SGHAT, CDR2 FQNNGV, per germline. This CDR3 region has 14 residues. The CDR3 DNA sequence: TGTGCCAGCAGCTTAGCGAACCCAGGCACTGAAGCTTTCTTT. Its translation is CASSLANPGTEAFF.

The V gene is TRBV27, the J gene TRBJ1-1, with D uncertain. With 2 bases removed from V and 1 base from J, the gap between germline ends came to 11 bases. The CDR3 runs to 15 residues. Germline loops: CDR1 MNHEY, CDR2 SMNVEV (reference sequence). CDR3 DNA sequence: TGTGCCAGCAGTTTACGGGGAAATCGGAACACTGAAGCTTTCTTT. Translating gives CASSLRGNRNTEAFF.

The V call is TRBV28, the J call TRBJ2-7; possible D gene TRBD1, 6 bases. The CDR3 totals 14 residues. Deletions cut 6 bases from V and 3 bases from J, with 15 bases between. Germline V CDR1 and CDR2: MDHEN, SYDVKM. The chain's CDR3 is CASRKGQLNYEQYF. DNA of the CDR3: TGTGCCAGCAGGAAAGGACAGCTAAACTACGAGCAGTACTTC.